In its sample, the clone carrying this T cell receptor (beta chain) was seen many times. Its cognate antigen is unknown. This sample was taken from a study of breast tumors, draining lymph nodes, adjacent tissues. Broader study findings: The data were judged consistent with most tumor T cells coming from lymph node and expanding in tumor. Compared with basal-like, luminal-like tumors shared significantly more repertoire with nontumor tissue. The lymph node origin of tumor T cells was framed as consistent with a hypothesis, not demonstrated.

TCRdb ran MiXCR on the multiplex PCR reads and lists one entry per CDR3 protein. The sample has approximately 230,000 distinct CDR3 sequences, about 34% seen once; the top ten hold approximately 3.5%. V shed 5 bases and J 5 bases; nucleotides not matched to a gene: 4. Germline assignment: CDR1 SGHRS and CDR2 YFSETQ. This CDR3 contains 14 residues. Breast cancer patients provided tissue from their axillary draining lymph nodes. The chain employs TRBV5-1 and TRBJ1-4; 9 positions agree with TRBD1. The clonotype originates from a female donor with breast cancer. Some clones in this sample may be carry-over from other donors' samples. Sequencing was performed on axillary lymph node tissue. The CDR3 region has the DNA TGCGCCAGCAGTTACGGACAGGGGAATGAAAAACTGTTTTTT. Encoded protein: CASSYGQGNEKLFF.